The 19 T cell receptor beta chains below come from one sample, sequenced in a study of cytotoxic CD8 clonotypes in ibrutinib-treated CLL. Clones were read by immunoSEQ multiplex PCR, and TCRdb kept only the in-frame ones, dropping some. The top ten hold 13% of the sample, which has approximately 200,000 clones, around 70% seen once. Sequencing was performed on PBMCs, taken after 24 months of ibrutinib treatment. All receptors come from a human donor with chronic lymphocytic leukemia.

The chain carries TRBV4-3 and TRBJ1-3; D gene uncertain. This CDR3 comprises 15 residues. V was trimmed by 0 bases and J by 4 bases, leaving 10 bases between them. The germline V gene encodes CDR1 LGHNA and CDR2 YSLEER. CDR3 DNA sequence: TGCGCCAGCAGCCAAGATCTTAACAAGGGAAACACCATATATTTT. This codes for CASSQDLNKGNTIYF.

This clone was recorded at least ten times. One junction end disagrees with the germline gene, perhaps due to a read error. CDR3 protein: CASSPNLDGTEAFF. CDR3 nucleotide sequence: TGTGCTAGCAGCCCCAACCTGGATGGGACTGAAGCTTTCTTT. This chain joins TRBV7-7 and TRBJ1-1; D is ambiguous. This CDR3 spans 14 amino acids. In germline, CDR1 is SSHAT, CDR2 FNYEAQ (reference sequence).

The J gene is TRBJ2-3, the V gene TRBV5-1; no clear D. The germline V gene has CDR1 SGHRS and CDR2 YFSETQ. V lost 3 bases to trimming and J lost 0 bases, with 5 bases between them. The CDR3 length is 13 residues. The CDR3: CASSSPSTDTQYF. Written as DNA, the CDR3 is TGCGCCAGCAGCTCCCCTAGCACAGATACGCAGTATTTT.

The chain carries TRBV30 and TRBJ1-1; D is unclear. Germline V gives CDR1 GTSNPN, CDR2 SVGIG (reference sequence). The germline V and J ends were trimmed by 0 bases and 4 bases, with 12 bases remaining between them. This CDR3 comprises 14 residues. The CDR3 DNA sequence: TGTGCCTGGAGTGTACGGGGAATGGTCACTGAAGCTTTCTTT. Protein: CAWSVRGMVTEAFF.

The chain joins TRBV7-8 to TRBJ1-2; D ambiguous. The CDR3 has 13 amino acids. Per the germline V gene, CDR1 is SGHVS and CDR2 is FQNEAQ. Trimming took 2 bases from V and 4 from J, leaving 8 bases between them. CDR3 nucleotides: TGTGCCAGCAGCTTATTCGGGCCCTATGGCTACACCTTC. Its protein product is CASSLFGPYGYTF.

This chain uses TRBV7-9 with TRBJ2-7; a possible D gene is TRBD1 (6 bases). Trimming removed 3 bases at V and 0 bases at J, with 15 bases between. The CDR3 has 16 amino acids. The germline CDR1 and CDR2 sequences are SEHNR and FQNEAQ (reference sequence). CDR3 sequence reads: CASSLRRTADSYEQYF. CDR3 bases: TGTGCCAGCAGCTTGCGTAGGACAGCTGACTCCTACGAGCAGTACTTC.

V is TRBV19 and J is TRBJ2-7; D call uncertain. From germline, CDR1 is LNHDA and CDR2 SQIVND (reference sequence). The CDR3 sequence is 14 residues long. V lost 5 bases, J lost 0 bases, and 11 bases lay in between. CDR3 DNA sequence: TGTGCCAGTAGTGCGAGGCTGGTCTCCTACGAGCAGTACTTC. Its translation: CASSARLVSYEQYF.

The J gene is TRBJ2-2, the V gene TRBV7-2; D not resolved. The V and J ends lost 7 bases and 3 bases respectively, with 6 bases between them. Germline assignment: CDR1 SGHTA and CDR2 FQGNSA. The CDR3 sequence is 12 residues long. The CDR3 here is CASNLYTGELFF. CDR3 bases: TGTGCCAGCAACCTGTACACCGGGGAGCTGTTTTTT.

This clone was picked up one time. Here the CDR3 reads CASSEVRTLQGTQYF. DNA for the CDR3: TGTGCCAGCAGTGAAGTGAGGACGCTTCAGGGAACCCAGTACTTC. The chain links TRBV2 to TRBJ2-5; the D gene is possibly TRBD1 (5 bases). Trimming removed 1 base at V and 8 bases at J, with 17 bases between. The germline V gene has CDR1 SNHLY and CDR2 FYNNEI. The CDR3 is 15 amino acids.

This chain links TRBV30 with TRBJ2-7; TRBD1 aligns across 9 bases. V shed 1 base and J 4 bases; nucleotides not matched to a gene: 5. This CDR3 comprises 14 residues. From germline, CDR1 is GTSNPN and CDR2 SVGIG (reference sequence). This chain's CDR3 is CAWSGDRVTYEQYF. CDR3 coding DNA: TGTGCCTGGAGTGGGGACAGGGTTACATACGAGCAGTACTTC.

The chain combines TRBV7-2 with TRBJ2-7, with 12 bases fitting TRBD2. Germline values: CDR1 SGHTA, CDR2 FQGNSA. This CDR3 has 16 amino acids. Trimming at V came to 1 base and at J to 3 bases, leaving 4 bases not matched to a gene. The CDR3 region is CASSLVRTSGNYEQYF. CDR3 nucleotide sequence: TGTGCCAGCAGCTTAGTGAGGACTAGCGGGAACTACGAGCAGTACTTC.

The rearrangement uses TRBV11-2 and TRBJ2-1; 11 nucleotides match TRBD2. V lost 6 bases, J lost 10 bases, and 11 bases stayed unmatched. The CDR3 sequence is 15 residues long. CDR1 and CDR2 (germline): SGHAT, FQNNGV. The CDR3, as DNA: TGTGCCAGCAGATTGCGGGGACTAGCGGAAGCCGAGCAGTTCTTC. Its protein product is CASRLRGLAEAEQFF.

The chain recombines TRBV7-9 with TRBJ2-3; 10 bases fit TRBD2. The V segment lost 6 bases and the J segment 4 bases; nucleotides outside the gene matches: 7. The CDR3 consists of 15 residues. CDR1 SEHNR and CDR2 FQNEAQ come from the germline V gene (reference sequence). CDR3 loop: CASSNLAGAPDTQYF. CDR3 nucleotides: TGTGCCAGCAGTAACCTAGCGGGAGCCCCAGATACGCAGTATTTT.

CDR3 nucleotides: TGCGCCAGCAGCCACCAAGATCCTGGAGAGACCCAGTACTTC. It specifies CASSHQDPGETQYF. The chain combines TRBV4-1 with TRBJ2-5, with unresolved D. V was cut by 3 bases and J by 4 bases, with 12 bases left in between. CDR3 size: 14 residues. Per the germline V gene, CDR1 is MGHRA and CDR2 is YSYEKL.

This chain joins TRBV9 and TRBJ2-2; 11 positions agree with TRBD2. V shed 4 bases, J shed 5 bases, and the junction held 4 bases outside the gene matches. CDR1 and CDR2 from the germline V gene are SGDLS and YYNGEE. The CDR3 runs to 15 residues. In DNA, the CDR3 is TGTGCCAGCAGCACCCGACTAGCGGGAACCGGGGAGCTGTTTTTT. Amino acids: CASSTRLAGTGELFF.

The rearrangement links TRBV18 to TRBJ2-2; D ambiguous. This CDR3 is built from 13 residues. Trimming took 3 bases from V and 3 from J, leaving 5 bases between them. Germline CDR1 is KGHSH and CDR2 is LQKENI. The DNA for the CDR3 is TGTGCCAGCTCACCCGCAGACACCGGGGAGCTGTTTTTT. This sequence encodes CASSPADTGELFF.

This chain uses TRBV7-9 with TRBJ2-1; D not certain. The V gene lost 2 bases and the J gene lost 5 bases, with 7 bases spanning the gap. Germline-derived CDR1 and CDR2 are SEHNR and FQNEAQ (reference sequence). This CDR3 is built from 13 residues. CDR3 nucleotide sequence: TGTGCCAGCAGCTTACCTACAAACAATGAGCAGTTCTTC. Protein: CASSLPTNNEQFF.

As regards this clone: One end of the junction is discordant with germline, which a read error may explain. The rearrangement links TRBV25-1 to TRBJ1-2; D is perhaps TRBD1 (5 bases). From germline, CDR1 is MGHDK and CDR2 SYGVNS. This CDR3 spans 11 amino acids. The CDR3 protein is CASSDLRVFSF. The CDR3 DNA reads TGTGCCAGCAGTGATCTCAGGGTTTTCTCCTTC.

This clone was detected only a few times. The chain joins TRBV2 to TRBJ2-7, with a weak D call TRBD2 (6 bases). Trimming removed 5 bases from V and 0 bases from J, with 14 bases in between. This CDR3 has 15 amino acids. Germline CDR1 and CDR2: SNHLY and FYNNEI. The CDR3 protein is CASSSIAVSSYEQYF. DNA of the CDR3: TGTGCCAGCAGTTCTATAGCGGTAAGCTCCTACGAGCAGTACTTC.